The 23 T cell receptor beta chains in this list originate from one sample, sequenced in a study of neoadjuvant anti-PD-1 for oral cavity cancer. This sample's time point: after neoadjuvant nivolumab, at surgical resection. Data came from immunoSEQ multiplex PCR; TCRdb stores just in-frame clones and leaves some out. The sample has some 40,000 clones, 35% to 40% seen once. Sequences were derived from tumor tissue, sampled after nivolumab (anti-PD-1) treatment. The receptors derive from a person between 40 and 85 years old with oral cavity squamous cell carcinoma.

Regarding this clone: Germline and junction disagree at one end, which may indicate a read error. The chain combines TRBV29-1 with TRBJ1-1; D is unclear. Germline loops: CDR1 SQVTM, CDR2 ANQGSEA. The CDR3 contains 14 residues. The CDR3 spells CSVGWTEVKTEAFF. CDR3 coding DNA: TGCAGCGTTGGTTGGACGGAAGTGAAGACTGAAGCTTTCTTT. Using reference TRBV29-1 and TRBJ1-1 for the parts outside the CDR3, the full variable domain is SAVISQKPSRDICQRGTSLTIQCQVDSQVTMMFWYRQQPGQSLTLIATANQGSEATYESGFVIDKFPISRPNLTFSTLTVSNMSPEDSSIYLCSVGWTEVKTEAFFGQGTRLTVV.

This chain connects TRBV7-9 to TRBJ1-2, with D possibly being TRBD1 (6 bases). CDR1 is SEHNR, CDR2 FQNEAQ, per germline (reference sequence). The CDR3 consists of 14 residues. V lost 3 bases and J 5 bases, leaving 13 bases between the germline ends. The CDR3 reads CASSFLGAPYGYTF. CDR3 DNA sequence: TGTGCCAGCAGCTTCTTGGGGGCTCCTTATGGCTACACCTTC.

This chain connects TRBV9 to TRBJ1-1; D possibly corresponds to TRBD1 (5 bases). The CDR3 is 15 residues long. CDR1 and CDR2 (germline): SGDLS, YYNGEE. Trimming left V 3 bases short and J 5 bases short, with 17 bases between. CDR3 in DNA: TGTGCCAGCAGCGAGGGGTGGGAGAGGAGAACTGAAGCTTTCTTT. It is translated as CASSEGWERRTEAFF.

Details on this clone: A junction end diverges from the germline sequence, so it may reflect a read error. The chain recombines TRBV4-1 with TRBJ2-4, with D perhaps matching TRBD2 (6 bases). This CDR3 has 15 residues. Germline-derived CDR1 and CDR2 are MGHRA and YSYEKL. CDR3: CASNQGPTSLDIQYF. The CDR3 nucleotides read TGCGCCAGCAACCAAGGCCCGACTAGTTTGGACATTCAGTACTTC.

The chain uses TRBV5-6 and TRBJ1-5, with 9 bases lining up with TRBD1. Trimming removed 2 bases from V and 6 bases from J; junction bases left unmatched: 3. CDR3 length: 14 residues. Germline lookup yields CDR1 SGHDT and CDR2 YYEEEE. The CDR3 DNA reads TGTGCCAGCAGCTTCGGGACAGGGCTTCAGCCCCAGCATTTT. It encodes CASSFGTGLQPQHF. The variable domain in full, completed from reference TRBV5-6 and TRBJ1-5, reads DAGVTQSPTHLIKTRGQQVTLRCSPKSGHDTVSWYQQALGQGPQFIFQYYEEEERQRGNFPDRFSGHQFPNYSSELNVNALLLGDSALYLCASSFGTGLQPQHFGDGTRLSIL.

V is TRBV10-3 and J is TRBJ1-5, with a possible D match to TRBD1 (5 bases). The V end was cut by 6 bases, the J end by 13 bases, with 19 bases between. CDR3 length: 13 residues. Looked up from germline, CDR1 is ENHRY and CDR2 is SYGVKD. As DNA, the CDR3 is TGTGCCATCAGCCCCGGGGGGGGTAAGACACAGCATTTT. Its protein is CAISPGGGKTQHF.

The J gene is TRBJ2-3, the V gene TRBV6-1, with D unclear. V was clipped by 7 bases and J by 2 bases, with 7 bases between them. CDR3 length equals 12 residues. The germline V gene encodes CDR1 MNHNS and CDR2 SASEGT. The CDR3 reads CASTLNTDTQYF. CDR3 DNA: TGTGCCAGCACCCTAAACACAGATACGCAGTATTTT.

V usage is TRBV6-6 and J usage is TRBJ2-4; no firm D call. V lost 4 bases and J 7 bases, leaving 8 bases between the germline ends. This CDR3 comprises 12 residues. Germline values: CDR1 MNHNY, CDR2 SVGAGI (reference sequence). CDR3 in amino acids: CASSSQVNIQYF. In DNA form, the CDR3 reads TGTGCCAGCAGTTCTCAGGTGAACATTCAGTACTTC.

CDR3: CASSLAVDRGVGYEQYF. The CDR3 bases are TGCGCCAGCAGCTTGGCCGTCGACAGAGGAGTGGGCTACGAGCAGTACTTC. The chain couples TRBV5-1 to TRBJ2-7; tentative D call: TRBD1 (5 bases). V gave up 0 bases and J gave up 3 bases, with 19 bases separating them. The CDR3 runs to 17 residues. CDR1 and CDR2 from the germline V gene are SGHRS and YFSETQ.

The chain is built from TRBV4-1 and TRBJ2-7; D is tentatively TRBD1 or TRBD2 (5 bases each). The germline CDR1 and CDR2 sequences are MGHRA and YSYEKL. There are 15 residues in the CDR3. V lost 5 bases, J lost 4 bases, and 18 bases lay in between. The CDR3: CASSFRSGSSYEQYF. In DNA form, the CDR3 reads TGCGCCAGCAGCTTCCGATCAGGGAGCTCTTACGAGCAGTACTTC.

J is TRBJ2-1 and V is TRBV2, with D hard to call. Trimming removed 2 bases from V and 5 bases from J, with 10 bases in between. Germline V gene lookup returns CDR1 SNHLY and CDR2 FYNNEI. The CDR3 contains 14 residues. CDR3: CASSEFPLDNEQFF. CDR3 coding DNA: TGTGCCAGCAGTGAATTCCCCCTAGACAATGAGCAGTTCTTC.

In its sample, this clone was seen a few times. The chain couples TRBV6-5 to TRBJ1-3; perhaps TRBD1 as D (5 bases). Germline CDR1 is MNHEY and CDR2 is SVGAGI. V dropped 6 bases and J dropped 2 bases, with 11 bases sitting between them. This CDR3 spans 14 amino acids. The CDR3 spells CASSLSRAGNTIYF. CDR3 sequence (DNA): TGTGCCAGCAGCCTCAGCAGGGCTGGAAACACCATATATTTT.

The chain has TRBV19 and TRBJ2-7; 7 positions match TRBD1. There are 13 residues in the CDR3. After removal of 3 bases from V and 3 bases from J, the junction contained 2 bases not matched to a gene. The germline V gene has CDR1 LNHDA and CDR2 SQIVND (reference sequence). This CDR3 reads CASSMGQLYEQYF. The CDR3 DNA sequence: TGTGCCAGTAGTATGGGACAGCTCTACGAGCAGTACTTC.

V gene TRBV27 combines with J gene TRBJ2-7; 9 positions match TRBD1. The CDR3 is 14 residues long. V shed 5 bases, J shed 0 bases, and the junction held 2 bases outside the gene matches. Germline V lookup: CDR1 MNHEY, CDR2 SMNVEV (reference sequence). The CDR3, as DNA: TGTGCCAGCAGTGGGACAGGGATCTCCTACGAGCAGTACTTC. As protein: CASSGTGISYEQYF.

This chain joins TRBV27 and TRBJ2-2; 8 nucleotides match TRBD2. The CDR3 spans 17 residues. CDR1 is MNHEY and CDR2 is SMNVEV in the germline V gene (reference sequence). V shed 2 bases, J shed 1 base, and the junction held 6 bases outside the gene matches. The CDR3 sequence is CASSLKETSENTGELFF. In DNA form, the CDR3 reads TGTGCCAGCAGTTTAAAGGAGACTAGCGAGAACACCGGGGAGCTGTTTTTT.

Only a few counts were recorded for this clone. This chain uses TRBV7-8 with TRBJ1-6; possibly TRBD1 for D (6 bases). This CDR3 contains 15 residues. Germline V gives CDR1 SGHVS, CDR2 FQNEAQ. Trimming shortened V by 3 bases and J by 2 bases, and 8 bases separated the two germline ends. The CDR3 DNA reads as TGTGCCAGCAGCTTGTCAGGGGCCTATAATTCACCCCTCCACTTT. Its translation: CASSLSGAYNSPLHF.

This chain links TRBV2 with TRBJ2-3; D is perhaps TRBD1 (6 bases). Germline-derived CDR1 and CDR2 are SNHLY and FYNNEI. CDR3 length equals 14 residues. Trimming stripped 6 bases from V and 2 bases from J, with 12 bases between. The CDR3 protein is CASRAGTYTDTQYF. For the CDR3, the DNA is TGTGCCAGCAGGGCCGGGACATACACAGATACGCAGTATTTT.

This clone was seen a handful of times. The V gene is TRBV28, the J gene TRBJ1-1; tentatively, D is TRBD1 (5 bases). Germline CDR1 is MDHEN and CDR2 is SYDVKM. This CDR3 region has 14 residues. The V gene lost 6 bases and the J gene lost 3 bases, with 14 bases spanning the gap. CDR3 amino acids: CASSGDVSYTEAFF. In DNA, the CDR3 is TGTGCCAGCAGCGGGGACGTAAGTTACACTGAAGCTTTCTTT. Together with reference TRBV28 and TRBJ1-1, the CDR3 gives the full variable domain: DVKVTQSSRYLVKRTGEKVFLECVQDMDHENMFWYRQDPGLGLRLIYFSYDVKMKEKGDIPEGYSVSREKKERFSLILESASTNQTSMYLCASSGDVSYTEAFFGQGTRLTVV.

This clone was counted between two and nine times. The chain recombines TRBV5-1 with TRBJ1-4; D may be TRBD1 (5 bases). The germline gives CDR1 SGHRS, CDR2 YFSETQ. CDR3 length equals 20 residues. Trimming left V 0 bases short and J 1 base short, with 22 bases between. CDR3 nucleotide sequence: TGCGCCAGCAGCTTGGATTCGAGACAGCCAGGGCGAGGAACTAATGAAAAACTGTTTTTT. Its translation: CASSLDSRQPGRGTNEKLFF.

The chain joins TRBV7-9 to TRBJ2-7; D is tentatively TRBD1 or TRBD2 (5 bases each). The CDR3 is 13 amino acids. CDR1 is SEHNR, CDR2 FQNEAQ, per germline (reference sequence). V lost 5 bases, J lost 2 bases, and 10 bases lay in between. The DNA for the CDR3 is TGTGCCAGCAGCCCTAAGGGACCCTACGAGCAGTACTTC. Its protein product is CASSPKGPYEQYF.

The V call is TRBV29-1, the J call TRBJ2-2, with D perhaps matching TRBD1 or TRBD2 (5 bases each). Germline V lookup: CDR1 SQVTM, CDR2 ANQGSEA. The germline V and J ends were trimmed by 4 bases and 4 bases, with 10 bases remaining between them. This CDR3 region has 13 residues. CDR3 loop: CSVGSGATGELFF. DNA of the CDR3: TGCAGCGTTGGATCCGGGGCCACCGGGGAGCTGTTTTTT.

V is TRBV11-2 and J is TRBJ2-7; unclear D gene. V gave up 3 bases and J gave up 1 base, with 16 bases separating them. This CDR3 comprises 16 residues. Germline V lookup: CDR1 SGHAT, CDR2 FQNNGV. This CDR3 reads CASSFYGPDPSYEQYF. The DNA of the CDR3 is TGTGCCAGCAGCTTCTATGGGCCCGATCCTTCCTACGAGCAGTACTTC.

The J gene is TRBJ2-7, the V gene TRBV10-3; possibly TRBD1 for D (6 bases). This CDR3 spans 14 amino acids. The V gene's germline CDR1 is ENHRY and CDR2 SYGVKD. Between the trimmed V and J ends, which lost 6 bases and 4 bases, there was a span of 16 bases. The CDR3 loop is CAIRARDTSYEQYF. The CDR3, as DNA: TGTGCCATCAGGGCCCGGGACACCTCTTACGAGCAGTACTTC.